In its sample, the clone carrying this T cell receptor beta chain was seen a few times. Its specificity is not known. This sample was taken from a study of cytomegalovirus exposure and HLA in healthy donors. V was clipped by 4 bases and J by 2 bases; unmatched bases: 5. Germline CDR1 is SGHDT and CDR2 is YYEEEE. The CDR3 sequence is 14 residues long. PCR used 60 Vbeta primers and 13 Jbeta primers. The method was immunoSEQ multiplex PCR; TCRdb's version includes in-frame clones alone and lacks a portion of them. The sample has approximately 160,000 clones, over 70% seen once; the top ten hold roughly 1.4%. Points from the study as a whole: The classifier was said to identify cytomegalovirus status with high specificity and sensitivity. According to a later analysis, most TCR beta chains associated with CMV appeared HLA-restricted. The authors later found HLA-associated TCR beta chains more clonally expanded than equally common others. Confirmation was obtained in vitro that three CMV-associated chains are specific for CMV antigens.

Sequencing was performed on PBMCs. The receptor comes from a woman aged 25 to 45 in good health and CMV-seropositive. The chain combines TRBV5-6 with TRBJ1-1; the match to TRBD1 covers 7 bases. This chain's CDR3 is CASSPTGLNTEAFF. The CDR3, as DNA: TGTGCCAGCAGCCCGACAGGGTTAAACACTGAAGCTTTCTTT.